Listed below are T cell receptor beta chains from one sample, sequenced in a study of cytomegalovirus exposure and HLA in healthy donors. TCRdb's copy holds only in-frame clones and misses some; the assay was immunoSEQ multiplex PCR. The sample carries 200,000 to 300,000 clones, about 86% recorded once. The sequenced sample consisted of PBMCs. Receptors originate from a man between 18 and 29 years old in good health and CMV-seronegative. The CDR3 runs from the conserved cysteine through the conserved F or W. D genes are given only for firm matches.

J gene | D gene | V gene | CDR3 protein
TRBJ2-1 | NA | TRBV2 | CASRRGSSYNEQFF
TRBJ2-7 | TRBD1 | TRBV14 | CASSYGTAPTYEQYF
TRBJ2-7 | NA | TRBV4-2 | CASSPASFHEQYF
TRBJ2-3 | NA | TRBV11-2 | CASSRREPQDTQYF
TRBJ1-1 | NA | TRBV7-8 | CASSAVGGGAFF
TRBJ2-7 | TRBD1 | TRBV7-9 | CASSSGQSEQYF
TRBJ2-7 | NA | TRBV6-1 | CASRQARMAYEQYF
TRBJ2-7 | NA | TRBV7-9 | CASSLDGVSSYEQYF
TRBJ1-2 | NA | TRBV6-5 | CASSYRRTRHEYGYTF
TRBJ2-2 | NA | TRBV27 | CASSPRVAGELFF
TRBJ2-5 | TRBD2 | TRBV9 | CASSLRAPGGFETQYF
TRBJ1-2 | TRBD1 | TRBV5-6 | CASRPGTGNYGYTF
TRBJ1-2 | NA | TRBV7-9 | CASSLGFRGKGPYGYTF
TRBJ1-5 | TRBD1 | TRBV19 | CASSRGTLNQPQHF
TRBJ2-5 | TRBD2 | TRBV2 | CASRVAGGEETQYF
TRBJ2-3 | NA | TRBV5-1 | CASSLVESPDTQYF
TRBJ2-5 | TRBD2 | TRBV12-5 | CASGLVTSAQETQYF
TRBJ2-3 | NA | TRBV20-1 | CSAGTTDTQYF
TRBJ2-1 | NA | TRBV10-3 | CAISGAGEQFF
TRBJ2-7 | TRBD2 | TRBV11-2 | CASSWGSREYYEQYF
TRBJ1-6 | TRBD1 | TRBV28 | CASSSAGTGDSPLHF
TRBJ2-3 | NA | TRBV7-2 | CASSFGRPPTDTQYF
TRBJ2-2 | NA | TRBV5-1 | CASSPLPLNTGELFF
TRBJ1-1 | NA | TRBV6-4 | CASSQGSNTEAFF
TRBJ1-1 | TRBD1 | TRBV25-1 | CASSGGGGAYTEAFF
TRBJ1-5 | TRBD1 | TRBV28 | CVSSRGPDSNQPQHF
TRBJ1-1 | TRBD1 | TRBV6-5 | CASRSDRANEAFF
TRBJ1-5 | NA | TRBV7-9 | CASSSWTDYSNQPQHF
TRBJ2-3 | TRBD2 | TRBV2 | CAGRGLAGDTQYF
TRBJ2-1 | NA | TRBV18 | CASSPPLGGGLYNEQFF
TRBJ2-7 | TRBD2 | TRBV4-1 | CASSPYAGGSYEQYF
TRBJ1-2 | TRBD1 | TRBV4-3 | CASSQDRGLNYGYTF
TRBJ2-7 | NA | TRBV29-1 | CSVRYRSNSYEQYF
TRBJ2-3 | NA | TRBV9 | CASSVDQGSDTQYF
TRBJ2-1 | TRBD2 | TRBV9 | CASSASGNYNEQFF
TRBJ2-1 | NA | TRBV5-1 | CASSPGGTIYEQFF
TRBJ1-6 | TRBD1 | TRBV5-1 | CASSPRDRGYNSPLHF
TRBJ2-7 | NA | TRBV18 | CASSYTSRDYEQYF
TRBJ1-2 | NA | TRBV5-6 | CASSAGIAGYTF
TRBJ2-1 | TRBD2 | TRBV19 | CASSVTSGVWEQFF